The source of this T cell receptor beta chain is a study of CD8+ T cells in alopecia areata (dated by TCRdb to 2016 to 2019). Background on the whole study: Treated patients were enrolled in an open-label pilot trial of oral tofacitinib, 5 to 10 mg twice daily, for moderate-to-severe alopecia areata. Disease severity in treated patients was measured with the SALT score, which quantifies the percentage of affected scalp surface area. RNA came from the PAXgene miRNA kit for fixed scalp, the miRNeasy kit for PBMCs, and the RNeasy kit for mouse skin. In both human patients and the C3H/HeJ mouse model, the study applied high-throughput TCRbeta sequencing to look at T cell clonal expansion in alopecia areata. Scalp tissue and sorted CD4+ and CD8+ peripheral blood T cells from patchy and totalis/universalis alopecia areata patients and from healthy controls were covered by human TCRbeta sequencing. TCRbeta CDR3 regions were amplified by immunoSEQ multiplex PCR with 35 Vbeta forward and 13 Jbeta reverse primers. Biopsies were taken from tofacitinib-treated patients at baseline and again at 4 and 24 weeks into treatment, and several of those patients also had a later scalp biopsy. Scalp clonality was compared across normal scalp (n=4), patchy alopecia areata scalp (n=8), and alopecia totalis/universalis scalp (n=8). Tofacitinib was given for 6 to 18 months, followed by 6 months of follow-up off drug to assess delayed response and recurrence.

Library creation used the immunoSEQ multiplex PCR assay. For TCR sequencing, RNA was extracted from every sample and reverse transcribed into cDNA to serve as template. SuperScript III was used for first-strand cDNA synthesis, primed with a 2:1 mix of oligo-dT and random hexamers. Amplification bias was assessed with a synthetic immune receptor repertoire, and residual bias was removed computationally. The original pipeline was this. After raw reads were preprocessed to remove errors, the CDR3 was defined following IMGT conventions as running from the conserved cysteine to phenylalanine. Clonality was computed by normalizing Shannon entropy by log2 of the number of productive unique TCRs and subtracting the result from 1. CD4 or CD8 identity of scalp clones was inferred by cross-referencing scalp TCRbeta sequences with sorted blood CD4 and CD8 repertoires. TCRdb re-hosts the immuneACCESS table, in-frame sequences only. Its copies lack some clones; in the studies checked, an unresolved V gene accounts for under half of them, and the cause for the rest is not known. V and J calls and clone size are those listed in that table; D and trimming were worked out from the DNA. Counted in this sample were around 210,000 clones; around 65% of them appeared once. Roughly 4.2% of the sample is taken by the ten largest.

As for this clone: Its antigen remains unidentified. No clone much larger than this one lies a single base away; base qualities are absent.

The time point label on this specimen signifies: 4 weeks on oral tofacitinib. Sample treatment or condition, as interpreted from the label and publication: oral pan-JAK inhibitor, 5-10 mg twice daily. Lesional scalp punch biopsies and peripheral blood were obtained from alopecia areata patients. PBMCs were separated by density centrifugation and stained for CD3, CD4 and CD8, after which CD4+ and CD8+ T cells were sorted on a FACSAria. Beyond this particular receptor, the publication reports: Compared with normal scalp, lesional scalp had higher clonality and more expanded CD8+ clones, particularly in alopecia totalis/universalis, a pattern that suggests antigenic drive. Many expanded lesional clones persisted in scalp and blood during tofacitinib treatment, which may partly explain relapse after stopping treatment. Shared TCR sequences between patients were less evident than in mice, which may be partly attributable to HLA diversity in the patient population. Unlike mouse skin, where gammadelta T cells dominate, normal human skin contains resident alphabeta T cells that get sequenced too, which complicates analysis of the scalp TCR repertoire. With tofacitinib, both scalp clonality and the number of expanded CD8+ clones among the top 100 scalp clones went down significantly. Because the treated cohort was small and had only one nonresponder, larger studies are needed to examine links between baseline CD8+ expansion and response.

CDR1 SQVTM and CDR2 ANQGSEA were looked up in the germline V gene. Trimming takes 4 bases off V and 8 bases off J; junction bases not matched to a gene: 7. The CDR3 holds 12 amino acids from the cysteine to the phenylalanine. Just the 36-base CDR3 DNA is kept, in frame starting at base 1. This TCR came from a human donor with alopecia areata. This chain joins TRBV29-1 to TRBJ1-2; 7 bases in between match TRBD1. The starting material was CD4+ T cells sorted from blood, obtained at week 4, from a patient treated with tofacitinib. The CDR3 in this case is CSVVATGLGYTF. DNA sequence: TGCAGCGTTGTCGCGACAGGGTTAGGCTACACCTTC.